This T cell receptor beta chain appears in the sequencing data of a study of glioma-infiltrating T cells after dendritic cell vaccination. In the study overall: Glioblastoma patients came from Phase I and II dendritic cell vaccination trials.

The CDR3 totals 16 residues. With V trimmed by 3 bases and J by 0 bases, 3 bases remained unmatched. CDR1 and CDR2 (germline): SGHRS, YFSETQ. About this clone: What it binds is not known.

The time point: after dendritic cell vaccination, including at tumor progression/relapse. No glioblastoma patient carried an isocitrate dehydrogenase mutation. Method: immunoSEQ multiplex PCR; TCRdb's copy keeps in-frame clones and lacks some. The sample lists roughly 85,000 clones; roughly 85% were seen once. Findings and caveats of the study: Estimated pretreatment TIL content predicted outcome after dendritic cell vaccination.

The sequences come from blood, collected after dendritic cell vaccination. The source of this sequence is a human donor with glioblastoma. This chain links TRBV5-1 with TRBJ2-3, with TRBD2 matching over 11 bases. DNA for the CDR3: TGCGCCAGCAGCTCCACTAGCGGGGGCAGCACAGATACGCAGTATTTT. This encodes CASSSTSGGSTDTQYF.